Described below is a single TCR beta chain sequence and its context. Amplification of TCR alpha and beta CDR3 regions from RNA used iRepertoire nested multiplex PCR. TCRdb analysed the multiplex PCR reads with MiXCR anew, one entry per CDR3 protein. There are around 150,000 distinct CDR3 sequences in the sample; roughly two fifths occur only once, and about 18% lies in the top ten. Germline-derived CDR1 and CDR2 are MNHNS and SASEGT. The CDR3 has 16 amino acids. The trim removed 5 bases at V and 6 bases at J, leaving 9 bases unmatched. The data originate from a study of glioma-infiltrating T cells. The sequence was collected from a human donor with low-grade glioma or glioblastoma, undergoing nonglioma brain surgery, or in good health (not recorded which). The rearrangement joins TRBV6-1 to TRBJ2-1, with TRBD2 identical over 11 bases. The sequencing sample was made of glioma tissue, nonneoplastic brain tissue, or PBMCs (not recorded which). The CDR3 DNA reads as TGTGCCAGCAGTCAGACACTAGCGGGAGTTTCCAATGAGCAGTTCTTC. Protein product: CASSQTLAGVSNEQFF.